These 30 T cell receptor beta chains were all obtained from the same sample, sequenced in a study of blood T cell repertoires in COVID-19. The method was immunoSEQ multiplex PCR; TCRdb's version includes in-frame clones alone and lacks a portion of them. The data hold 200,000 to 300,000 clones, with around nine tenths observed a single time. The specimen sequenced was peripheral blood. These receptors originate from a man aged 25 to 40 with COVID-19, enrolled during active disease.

The CDR3 DNA reads TGTGCCAGCAAAACACAGGTAGATCAGCCCCAGCATTTT. Its translation is CASKTQVDQPQHF. The rearrangement joins TRBV6-5 to TRBJ1-5; a weak D match, TRBD1 (5 bases). CDR3 size: 13 residues. CDR1 and CDR2 from the germline V gene are MNHEY and SVGAGI. V gave up 7 bases and J gave up 5 bases, with 12 bases separating them.

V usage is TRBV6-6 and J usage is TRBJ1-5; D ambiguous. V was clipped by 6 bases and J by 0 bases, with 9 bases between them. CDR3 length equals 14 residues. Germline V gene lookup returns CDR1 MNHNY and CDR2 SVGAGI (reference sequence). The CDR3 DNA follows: TGTGCCAGCAGCACCGTAGATAGCAATCAGCCCCAGCATTTT. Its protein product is CASSTVDSNQPQHF.

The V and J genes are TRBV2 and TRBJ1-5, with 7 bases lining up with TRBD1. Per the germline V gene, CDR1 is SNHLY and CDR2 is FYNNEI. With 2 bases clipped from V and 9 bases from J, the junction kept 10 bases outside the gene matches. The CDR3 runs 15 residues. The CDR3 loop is CASSEIGGFSMPQHF. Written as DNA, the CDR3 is TGTGCCAGCAGTGAAATAGGGGGCTTCTCTATGCCCCAGCATTTT. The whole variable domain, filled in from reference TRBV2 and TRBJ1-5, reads EPEVTQTPSHQVTQMGQEVILRCVPISNHLYFYWYRQILGQKVEFLVSFYNNEISEKSEIFDDQFSVERPDGSNFTLKIRSTKLEDSAMYFCASSEIGGFSMPQHFGDGTRLSIL.

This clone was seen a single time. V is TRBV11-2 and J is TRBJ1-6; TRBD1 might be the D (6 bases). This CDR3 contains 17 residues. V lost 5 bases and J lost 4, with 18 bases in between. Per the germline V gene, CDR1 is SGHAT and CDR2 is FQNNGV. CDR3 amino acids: CASSRTSGENYNSPLHF. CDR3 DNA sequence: TGTGCCAGCAGCCGTACATCAGGGGAAAATTATAATTCACCCCTCCACTTT.

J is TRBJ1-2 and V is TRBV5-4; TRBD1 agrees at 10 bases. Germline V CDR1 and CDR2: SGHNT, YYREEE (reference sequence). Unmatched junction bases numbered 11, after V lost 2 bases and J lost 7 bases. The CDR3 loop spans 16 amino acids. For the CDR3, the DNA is TGTGCCAGCAGCTTCGGACAGGGGGTATACTTGGCTGGCTACACCTTC. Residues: CASSFGQGVYLAGYTF. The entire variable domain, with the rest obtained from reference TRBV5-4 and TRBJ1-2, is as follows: ETGVTQSPTHLIKTRGQQVTLRCSSQSGHNTVSWYQQALGQGPQFIFQYYREEENGRGNFPPRFSGLQFPNYSSELNVNALELDDSALYLCASSFGQGVYLAGYTFGSGTRLTVV.

The CDR3, as DNA: TGTGCCAGCAGCCAACAGACTAGCGGGTACAATGAGCAGTTCTTC. Protein product: CASSQQTSGYNEQFF. The rearrangement uses TRBV3-1 (or the pseudogene TRBV3-2) and TRBJ2-1; TRBD2 aligns across 10 bases. Germline CDR1 reads LGHDT; CDR2 reads YNNKEL (reference sequence). This CDR3 has 15 residues. The V and J ends lost 2 bases and 4 bases, in that order; junction bases with no gene match: 2.

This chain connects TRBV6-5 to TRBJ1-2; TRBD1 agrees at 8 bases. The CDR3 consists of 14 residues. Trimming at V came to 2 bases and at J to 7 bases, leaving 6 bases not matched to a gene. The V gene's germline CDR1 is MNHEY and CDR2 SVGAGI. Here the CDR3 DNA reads TGTGCCAGCAGTTACCGGCAGGGGGCTTTTGGCTACACCTTC. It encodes CASSYRQGAFGYTF.

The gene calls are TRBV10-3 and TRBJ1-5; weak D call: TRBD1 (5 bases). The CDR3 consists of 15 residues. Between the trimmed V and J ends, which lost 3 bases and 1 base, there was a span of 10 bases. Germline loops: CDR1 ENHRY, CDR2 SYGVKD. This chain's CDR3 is CAISEQEGSNQPQHF. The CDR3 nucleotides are TGTGCCATCAGTGAACAGGAGGGAAGCAATCAGCCCCAGCATTTT.

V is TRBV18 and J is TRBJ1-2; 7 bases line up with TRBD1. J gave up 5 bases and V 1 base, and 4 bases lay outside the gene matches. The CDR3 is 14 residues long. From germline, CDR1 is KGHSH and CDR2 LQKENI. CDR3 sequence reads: CASSPQGTDYGYTF. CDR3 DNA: TGTGCCAGCTCACCACAGGGGACAGATTATGGCTACACCTTC.

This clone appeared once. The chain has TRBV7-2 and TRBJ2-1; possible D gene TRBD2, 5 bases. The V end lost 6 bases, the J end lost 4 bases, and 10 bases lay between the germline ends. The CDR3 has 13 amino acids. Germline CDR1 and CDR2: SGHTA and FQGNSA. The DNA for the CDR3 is TGTGCCAGCAGTCGTAGCGAGTACAATGAGCAGTTCTTC. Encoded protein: CASSRSEYNEQFF.

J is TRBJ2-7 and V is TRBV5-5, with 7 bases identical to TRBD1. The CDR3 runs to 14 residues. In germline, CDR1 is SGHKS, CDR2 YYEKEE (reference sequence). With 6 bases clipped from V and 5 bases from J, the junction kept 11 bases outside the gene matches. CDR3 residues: CASILGRGHDEQYF. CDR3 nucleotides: TGTGCCAGCATCCTAGGAAGGGGGCACGACGAGCAGTACTTC.

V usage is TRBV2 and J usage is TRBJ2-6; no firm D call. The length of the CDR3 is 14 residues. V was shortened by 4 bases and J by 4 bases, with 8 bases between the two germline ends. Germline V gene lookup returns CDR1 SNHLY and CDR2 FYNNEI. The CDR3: CASSGRWGANVLTF. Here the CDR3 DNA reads TGTGCCAGCAGTGGCCGGTGGGGGGCCAACGTCCTGACTTTC.

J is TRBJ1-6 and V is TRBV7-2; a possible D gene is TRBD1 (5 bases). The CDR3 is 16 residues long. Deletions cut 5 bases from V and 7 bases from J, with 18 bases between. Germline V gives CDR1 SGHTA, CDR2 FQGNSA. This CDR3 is CASSPVQVRRNSPLHF. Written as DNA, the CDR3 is TGTGCCAGCAGCCCAGTACAGGTTCGTCGGAATTCACCCCTCCACTTT.

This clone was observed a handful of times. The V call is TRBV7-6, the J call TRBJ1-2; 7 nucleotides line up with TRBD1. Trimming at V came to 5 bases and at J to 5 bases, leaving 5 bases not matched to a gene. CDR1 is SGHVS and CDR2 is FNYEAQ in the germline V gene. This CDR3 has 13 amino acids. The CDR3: CASSPGQYYGYTF. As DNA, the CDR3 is TGTGCCAGCAGCCCGGGACAGTATTATGGCTACACCTTC.

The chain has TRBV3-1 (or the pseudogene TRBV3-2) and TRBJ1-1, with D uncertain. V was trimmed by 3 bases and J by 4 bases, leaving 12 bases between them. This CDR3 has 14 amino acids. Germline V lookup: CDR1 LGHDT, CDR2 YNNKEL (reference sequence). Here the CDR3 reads CASSQTPGSTEAFF. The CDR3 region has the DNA TGTGCCAGCAGCCAGACACCTGGAAGCACTGAAGCTTTCTTT.

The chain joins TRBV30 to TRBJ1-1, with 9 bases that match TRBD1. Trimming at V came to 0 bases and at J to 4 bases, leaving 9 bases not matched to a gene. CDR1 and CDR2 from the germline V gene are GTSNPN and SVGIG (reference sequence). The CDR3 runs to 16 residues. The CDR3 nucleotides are TGTGCCTGGAGTGTACAGGGGGCGGGTTTTAGCACTGAAGCTTTCTTT. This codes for CAWSVQGAGFSTEAFF.

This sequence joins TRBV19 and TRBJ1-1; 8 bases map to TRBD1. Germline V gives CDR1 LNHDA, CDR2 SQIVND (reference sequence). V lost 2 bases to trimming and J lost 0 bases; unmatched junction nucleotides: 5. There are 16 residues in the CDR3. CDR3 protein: CASSIQGAWVNTEAFF. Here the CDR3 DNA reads TGTGCCAGTAGTATACAGGGGGCGTGGGTGAACACTGAAGCTTTCTTT. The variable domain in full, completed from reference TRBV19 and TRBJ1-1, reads DGGITQSPKYLFRKEGQNVTLSCEQNLNHDAMYWYRQDPGQGLRLIYYSQIVNDFQKGDIAEGYSVSREKKESFPLTVTSAQKNPTAFYLCASSIQGAWVNTEAFFGQGTRLTVV.

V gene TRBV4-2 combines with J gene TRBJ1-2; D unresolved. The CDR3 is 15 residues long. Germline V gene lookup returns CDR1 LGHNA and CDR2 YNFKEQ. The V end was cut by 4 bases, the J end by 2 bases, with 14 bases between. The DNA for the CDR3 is TGTGCCAGCAGCCCAACACGAACATCGAACTATGGCTACACCTTC. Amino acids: CASSPTRTSNYGYTF.

The CDR3 here is CASSLQENTEAFF. CDR3 DNA: TGTGCCAGCAGTCTCCAGGAGAACACTGAAGCTTTCTTT. The chain is built from TRBV3-1 (or the pseudogene TRBV3-2) and TRBJ1-1; D remains ambiguous. The germline V and J ends were trimmed by 6 bases and 1 base, with 9 bases remaining between them. The CDR3 has 13 residues. CDR1 is LGHDT, CDR2 YNNKEL, per germline (reference sequence).

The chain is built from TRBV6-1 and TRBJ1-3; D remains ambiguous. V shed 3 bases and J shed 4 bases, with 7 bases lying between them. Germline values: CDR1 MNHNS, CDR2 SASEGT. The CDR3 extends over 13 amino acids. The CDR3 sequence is CASSELQGNTIYF. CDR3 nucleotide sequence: TGTGCCAGCAGTGAGCTACAGGGAAACACCATATATTTT.

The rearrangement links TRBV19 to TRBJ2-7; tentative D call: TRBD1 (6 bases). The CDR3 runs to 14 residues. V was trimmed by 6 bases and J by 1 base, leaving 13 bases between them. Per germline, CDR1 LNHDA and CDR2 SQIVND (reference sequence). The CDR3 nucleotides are TGTGCCAGTAGCACCGGGACACCTTCCTACGAGCAGTACTTC. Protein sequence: CASSTGTPSYEQYF.

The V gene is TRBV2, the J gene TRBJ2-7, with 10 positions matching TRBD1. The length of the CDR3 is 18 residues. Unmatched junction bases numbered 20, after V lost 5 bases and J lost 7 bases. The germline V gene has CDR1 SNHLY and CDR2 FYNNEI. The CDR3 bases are TGTGCCAGCAGTACCCCACAACTCATCCGACAGGGGGCAGGGGAGCAGTACTTC. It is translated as CASSTPQLIRQGAGEQYF. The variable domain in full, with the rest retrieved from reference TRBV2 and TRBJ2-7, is EPEVTQTPSHQVTQMGQEVILRCVPISNHLYFYWYRQILGQKVEFLVSFYNNEISEKSEIFDDQFSVERPDGSNFTLKIRSTKLEDSAMYFCASSTPQLIRQGAGEQYFGPGTRLTVT.

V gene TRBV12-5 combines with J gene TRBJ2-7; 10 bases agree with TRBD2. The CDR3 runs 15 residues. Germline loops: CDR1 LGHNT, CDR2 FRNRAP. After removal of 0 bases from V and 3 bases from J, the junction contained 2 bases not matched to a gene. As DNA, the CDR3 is TGTGCTAGTGGTTTGGTACTAGCGGGGAGCTACGAGCAGTACTTC. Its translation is CASGLVLAGSYEQYF. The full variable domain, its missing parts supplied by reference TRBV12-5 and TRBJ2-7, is DARVTQTPRHKVTEMGQEVTMRCQPILGHNTVFWYRQTMMQGLELLAYFRNRAPLDDSGMPKDRFSAEMPDATLATLKIQPSEPRDSAVYFCASGLVLAGSYEQYFGPGTRLTVT.

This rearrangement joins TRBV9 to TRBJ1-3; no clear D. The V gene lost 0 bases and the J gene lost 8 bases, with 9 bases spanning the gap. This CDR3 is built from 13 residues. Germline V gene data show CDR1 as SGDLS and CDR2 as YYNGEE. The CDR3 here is CASSVESADTIYF. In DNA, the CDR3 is TGTGCCAGCAGCGTAGAGAGCGCGGACACCATATATTTT.

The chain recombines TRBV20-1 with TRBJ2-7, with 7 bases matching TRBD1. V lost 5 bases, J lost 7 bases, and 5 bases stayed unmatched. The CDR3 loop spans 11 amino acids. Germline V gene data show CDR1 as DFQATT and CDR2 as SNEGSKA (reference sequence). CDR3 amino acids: CSAYRGGEQYF. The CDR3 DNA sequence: TGCAGTGCTTACAGGGGTGGGGAGCAGTACTTC.

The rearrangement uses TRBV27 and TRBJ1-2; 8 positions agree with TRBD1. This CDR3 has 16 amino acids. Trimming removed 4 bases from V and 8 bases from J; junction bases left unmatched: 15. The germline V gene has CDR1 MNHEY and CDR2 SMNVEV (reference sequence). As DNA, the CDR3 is TGTGCCAGCAGTTCATGGGCGACAGGGGAATATGAGGGCTACACCTTC. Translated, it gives CASSSWATGEYEGYTF.

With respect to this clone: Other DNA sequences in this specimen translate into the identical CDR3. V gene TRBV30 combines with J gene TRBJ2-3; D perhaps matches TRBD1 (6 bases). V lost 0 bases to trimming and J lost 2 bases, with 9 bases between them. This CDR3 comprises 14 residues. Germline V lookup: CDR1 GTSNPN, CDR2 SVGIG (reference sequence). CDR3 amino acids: CAWSVDSSTDTQYF. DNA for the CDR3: TGTGCCTGGAGTGTGGACAGTTCCACAGATACGCAGTATTTT.

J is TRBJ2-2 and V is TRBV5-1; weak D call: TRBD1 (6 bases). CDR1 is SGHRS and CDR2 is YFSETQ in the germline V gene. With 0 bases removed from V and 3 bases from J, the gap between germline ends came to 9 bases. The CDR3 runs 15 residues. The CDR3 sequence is CASSLGGQYTGELFF. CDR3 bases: TGCGCCAGCAGCTTGGGAGGACAGTACACCGGGGAGCTGTTTTTT.

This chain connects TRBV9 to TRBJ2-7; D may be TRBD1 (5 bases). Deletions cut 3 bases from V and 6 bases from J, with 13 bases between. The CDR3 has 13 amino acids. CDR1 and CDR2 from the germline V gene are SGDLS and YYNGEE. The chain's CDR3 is CASSDVRGFEQYF. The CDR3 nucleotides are TGTGCCAGCAGCGACGTTAGGGGTTTCGAGCAGTACTTC.

The CDR3 DNA sequence: TGCGCCAGCAGCTCTAGGACAGAGTATAATTCACCCCTCCACTTT. Protein sequence: CASSSRTEYNSPLHF. The chain links TRBV5-1 to TRBJ1-6; D perhaps matches TRBD1 (6 bases). V lost 3 bases and J lost 4, with 11 bases in between. The CDR3 runs 15 residues. CDR1 is SGHRS, CDR2 YFSETQ, per germline.